This T cell receptor (beta chain) was sequenced for a study of response to subunit inactivated influenza vaccine. As to this clonotype: Its target is unknown.

General study findings and limits: Every seasonal influenza vaccination brings in few new T cells, the authors suggested.

Trimming took 5 bases from V and 5 from J, leaving 21 bases between them. The CDR3 runs to 16 residues. MiXCR was run by TCRdb on the RT-PCR reads, yielding one entry per CDR3 protein. The table records about 700,000 distinct CDR3 sequences, about 14% of them present only once. The TCR originated in a man aged 50 to 60 who received an inactivated influenza vaccine. The specimen was PBMCs from blood, collected less than 15 days before vaccination. This chain uses TRBV12-3 or TRBV12-4 with TRBJ2-5; maybe TRBD2 (5 bases). The CDR3 loop reads CASSPAGSLTGETQYF. The CDR3 DNA reads TGTGCCAGCAGTCCAGCCGGGTCCTTAACGGGGGAGACCCAGTACTTC.